This TCR beta chain was found in a study of T-cell reconstitution after alpha-beta-depleted transplantation in children. During its preparation, the TCRbeta library received unique molecular identifiers. TCRdb re-called the PCR reads with MiXCR, one entry per CDR3 protein. The table has hundreds of thousands of distinct CDR3 sequences, roughly 14% seen once. In its sample, this clonotype was seen a few times. Germline V lookup: CDR1 MNHEY, CDR2 SMNVEV (reference sequence). V lost 2 bases and J 2 bases, leaving 9 bases between the germline ends. CDR3 length: 14 amino acids. Sequencing was performed on PBMCs, taken before TCRalphabeta/CD19-depleted stem cell transplant. The sequence derives from a girl aged 2 to 9 with congenital amegakaryocytic thrombocytopenia, due to receive a stem cell transplant. The genes are TRBV27 and TRBJ2-5; D is perhaps TRBD2 (5 bases). The CDR3 nucleotides read TGTGCCAGCAGTTTACTGCGGGCACAAGAGACCCAGTACTTC. This sequence encodes CASSLLRAQETQYF.